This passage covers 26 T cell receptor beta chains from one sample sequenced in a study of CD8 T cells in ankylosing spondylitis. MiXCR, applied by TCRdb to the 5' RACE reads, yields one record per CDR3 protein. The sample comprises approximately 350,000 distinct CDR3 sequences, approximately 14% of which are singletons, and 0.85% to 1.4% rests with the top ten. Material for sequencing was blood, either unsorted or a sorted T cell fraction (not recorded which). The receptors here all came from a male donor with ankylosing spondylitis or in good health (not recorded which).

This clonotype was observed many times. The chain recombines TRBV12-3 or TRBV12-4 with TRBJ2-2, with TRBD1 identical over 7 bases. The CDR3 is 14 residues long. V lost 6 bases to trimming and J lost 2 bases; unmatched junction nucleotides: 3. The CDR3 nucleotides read TGTGCCAGCAGGACAGGGATCAACACCGGGGAGCTGTTTTTT. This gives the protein CASRTGINTGELFF.

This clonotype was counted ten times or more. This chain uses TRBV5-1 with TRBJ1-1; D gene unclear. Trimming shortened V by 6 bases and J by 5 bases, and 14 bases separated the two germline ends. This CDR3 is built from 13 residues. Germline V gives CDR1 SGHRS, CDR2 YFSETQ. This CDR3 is CASTKGVGTEAFF. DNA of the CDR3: TGCGCCAGCACAAAAGGAGTGGGGACTGAAGCTTTCTTT.

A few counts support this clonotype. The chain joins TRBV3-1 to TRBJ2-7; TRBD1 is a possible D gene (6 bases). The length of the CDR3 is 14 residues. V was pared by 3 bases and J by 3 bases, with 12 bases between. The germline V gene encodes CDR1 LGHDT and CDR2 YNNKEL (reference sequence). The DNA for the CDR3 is TGTGCCAGCAGCCAGAGGACAGTGGACTACGAGCAGTACTTC. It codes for CASSQRTVDYEQYF.

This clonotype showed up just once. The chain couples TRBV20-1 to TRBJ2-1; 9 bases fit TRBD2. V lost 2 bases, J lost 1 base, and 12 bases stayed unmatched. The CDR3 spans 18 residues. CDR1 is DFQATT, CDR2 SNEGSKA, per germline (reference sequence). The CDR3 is CSARRHRSSGGSYNEQFF. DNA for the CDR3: TGCAGTGCTAGAAGGCACCGGTCGAGCGGGGGGTCCTACAATGAGCAGTTCTTC.

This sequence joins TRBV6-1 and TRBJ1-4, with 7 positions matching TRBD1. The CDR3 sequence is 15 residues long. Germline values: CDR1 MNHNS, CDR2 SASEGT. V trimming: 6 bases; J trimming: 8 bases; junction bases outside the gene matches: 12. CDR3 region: CASRDQGGTNEKLFF. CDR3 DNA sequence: TGTGCCAGCAGGGATCAAGGGGGCACAAACGAAAAACTGTTTTTT.

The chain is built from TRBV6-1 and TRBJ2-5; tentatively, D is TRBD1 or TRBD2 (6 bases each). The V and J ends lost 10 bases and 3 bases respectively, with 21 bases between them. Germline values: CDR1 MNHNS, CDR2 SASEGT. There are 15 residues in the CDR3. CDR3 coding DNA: TGTGCCATCGGGGGCAGGGGAGAGCTCGAAGAGACCCAGTACTTC. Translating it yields CAIGGRGELEETQYF.

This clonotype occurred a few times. CDR3 protein: CASSEASGGNEKLFF. CDR3 DNA sequence: TGTGCCAGCAGTGAAGCATCGGGGGGCAATGAAAAACTGTTTTTT. The V gene is TRBV2, the J gene TRBJ1-4, with TRBD1 as a possible D gene (6 bases). V dropped 0 bases and J dropped 5 bases, with 10 bases sitting between them. The germline CDR1 and CDR2 sequences are SNHLY and FYNNEI. This CDR3 is built from 15 residues. The full variable domain, with the rest looked up from reference TRBV2 and TRBJ1-4, is EPEVTQTPSHQVTQMGQEVILRCVPISNHLYFYWYRQILGQKVEFLVSFYNNEISEKSEIFDDQFSVERPDGSNFTLKIRSTKLEDSAMYFCASSEASGGNEKLFFGSGTQLSVL.

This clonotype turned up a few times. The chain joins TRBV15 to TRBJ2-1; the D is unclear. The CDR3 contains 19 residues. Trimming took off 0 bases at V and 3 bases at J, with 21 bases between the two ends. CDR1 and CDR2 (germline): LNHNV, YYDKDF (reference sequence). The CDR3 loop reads CATSRDLTKSVLIYNEQFF. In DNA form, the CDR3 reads TGTGCCACCAGCAGAGATCTGACCAAAAGCGTGCTTATCTACAATGAGCAGTTCTTC. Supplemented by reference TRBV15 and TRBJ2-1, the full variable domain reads DAMVIQNPRYQVTQFGKPVTLSCSQTLNHNVMYWYQQKSSQAPKLLFHYYDKDFNNEADTPDNFQSRRPNTSFCFLDIRSPGLGDTAMYLCATSRDLTKSVLIYNEQFFGPGTRLTVL.

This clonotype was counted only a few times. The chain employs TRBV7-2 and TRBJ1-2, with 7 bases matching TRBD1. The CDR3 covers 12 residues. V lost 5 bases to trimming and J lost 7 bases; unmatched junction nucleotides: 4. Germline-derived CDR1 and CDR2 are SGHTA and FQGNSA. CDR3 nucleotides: TGTGCCAGCAGCCCACAGGGGTTTGGCTACACCTTC. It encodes CASSPQGFGYTF.

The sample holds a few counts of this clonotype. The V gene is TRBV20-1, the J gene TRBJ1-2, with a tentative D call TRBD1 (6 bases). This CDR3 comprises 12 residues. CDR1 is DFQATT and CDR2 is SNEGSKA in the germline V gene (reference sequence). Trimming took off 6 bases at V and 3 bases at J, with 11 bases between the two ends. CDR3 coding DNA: TGCAGTGCCCCGAGGGGGGACTATGGCTACACCTTC. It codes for CSAPRGDYGYTF.

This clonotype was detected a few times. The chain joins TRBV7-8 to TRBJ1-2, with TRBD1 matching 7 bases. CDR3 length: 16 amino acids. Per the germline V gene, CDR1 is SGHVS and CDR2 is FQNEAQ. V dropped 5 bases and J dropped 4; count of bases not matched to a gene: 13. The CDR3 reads CASSPGTVPSPYGYTF. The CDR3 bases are TGTGCCAGCAGCCCAGGGACAGTCCCTTCCCCCTATGGCTACACCTTC.

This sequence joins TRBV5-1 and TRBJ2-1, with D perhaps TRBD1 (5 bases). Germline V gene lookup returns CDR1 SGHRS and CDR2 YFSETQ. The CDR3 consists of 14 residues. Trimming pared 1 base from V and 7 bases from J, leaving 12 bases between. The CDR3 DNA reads TGCGCCAGCAGCTTGATTTCAGGGTCGAATGAGCAGTTCTTC. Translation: CASSLISGSNEQFF.

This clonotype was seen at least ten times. The CDR3 nucleotides are TGTGCCAGCAGCTCCACCCCAGGGCGCCAGGGCTACACCTTC. This codes for CASSSTPGRQGYTF. The chain recombines TRBV7-9 with TRBJ1-2; weak D call: TRBD1 (5 bases). Trimming left V 4 bases short and J 8 bases short, with 17 bases between. The germline CDR1 and CDR2 sequences are SEHNR and FQNEAQ (reference sequence). The CDR3 length is 14 residues.

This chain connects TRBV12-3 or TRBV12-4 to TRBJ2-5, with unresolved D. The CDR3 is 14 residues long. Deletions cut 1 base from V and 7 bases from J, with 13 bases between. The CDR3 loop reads CASSLEGNLGTQYF. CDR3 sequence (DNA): TGTGCCAGCAGTTTAGAGGGAAATTTGGGGACCCAGTACTTC.

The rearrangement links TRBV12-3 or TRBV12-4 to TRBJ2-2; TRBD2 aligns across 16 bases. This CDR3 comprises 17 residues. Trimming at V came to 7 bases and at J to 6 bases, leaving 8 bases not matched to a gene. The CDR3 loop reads CASTPGTSGRAPGELFF. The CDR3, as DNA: TGTGCCAGCACCCCCGGGACTAGCGGGAGGGCCCCCGGGGAGCTGTTTTTT.

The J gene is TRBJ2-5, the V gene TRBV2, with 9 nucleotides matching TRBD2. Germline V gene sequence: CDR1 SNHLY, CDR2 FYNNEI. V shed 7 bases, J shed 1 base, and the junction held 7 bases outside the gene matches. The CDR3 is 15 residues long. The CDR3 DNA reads TGTGCCAGCATGGCCGGGACTAGCCCCCAAGAGACCCAGTACTTC. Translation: CASMAGTSPQETQYF.

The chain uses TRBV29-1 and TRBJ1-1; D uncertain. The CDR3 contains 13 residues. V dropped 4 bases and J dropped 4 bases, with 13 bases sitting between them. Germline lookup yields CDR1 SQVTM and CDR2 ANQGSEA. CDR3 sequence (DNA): TGCAGCGTTGGGAACCAAGCAGGCACTGAAGCTTTCTTT. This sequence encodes CSVGNQAGTEAFF.

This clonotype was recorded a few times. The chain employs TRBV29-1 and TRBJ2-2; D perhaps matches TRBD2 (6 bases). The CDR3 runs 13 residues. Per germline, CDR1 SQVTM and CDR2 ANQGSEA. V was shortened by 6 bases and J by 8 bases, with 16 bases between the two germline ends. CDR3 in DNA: TGCAGCGTCGAGAGGTCCGGAGGGGGGGAGCTGTTTTTT. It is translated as CSVERSGGGELFF.

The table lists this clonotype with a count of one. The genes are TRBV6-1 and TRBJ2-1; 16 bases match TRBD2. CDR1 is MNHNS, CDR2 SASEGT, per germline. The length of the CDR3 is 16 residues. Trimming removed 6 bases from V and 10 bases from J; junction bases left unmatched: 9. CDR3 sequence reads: CASRRGLAGGPGEQFF. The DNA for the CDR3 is TGTGCCAGCAGGCGGGGACTAGCGGGAGGGCCTGGGGAGCAGTTCTTC.

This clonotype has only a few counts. CDR3 region: CASSVAGQGDTQYF. CDR3 nucleotides: TGTGCCAGCAGCGTAGCGGGACAAGGAGATACGCAGTATTTT. V is TRBV9 and J is TRBJ2-3, with D tentatively TRBD1 (6 bases). Germline V gives CDR1 SGDLS, CDR2 YYNGEE. This CDR3 has 14 amino acids. The V and J ends lost 0 bases and 5 bases respectively, with 10 bases between them. Full variable domain (missing parts from reference TRBV9 and TRBJ2-3): DSGVTQTPKHLITATGQRVTLRCSPRSGDLSVYWYQQSLDQGLQFLIQYYNGEERAKGNILERFSAQQFPDLHSELNLSSLELGDSALYFCASSVAGQGDTQYFGPGTRLTVL.

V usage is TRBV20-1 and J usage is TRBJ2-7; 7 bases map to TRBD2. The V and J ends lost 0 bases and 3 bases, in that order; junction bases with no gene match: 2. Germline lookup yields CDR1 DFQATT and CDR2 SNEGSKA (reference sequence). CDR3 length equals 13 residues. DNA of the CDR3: TGCAGTGCTAGAGACCTAGCGGTCTACGAGCAGTACTTC. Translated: CSARDLAVYEQYF.

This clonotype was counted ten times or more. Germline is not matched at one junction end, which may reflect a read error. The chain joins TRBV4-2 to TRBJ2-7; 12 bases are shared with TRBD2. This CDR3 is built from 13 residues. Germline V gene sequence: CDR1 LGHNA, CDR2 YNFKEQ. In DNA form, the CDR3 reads TGTGCCAGCAGCCAAGTGACTAGCGGGAGTGCAGTTTTC. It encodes CASSQVTSGSAVF.

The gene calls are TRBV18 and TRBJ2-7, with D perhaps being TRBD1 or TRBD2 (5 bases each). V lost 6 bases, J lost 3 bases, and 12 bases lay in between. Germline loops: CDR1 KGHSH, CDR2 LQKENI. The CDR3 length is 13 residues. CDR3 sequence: CASSGTASYEQYF. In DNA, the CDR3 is TGTGCCAGCTCGGGGACGGCGAGCTACGAGCAGTACTTC.

The CDR3 here is CASSQPLLGYTF. Here the CDR3 DNA reads TGTGCCAGCAGCCAACCCCTCCTGGGCTACACCTTC. This sequence joins TRBV3-1 and TRBJ1-2; D uncertain. Germline CDR1 is LGHDT and CDR2 is YNNKEL (reference sequence). V lost 2 bases and J 8 bases, leaving 9 bases between the germline ends. The CDR3 loop spans 12 amino acids.

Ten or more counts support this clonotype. CDR3 bases: TGCGCCAGCAGCGCAGACCCCAGGGACACTGAAGCTTTCTTT. Protein: CASSADPRDTEAFF. The chain has TRBV5-1 and TRBJ1-1; D possibly corresponds to TRBD1 (5 bases). Germline V gives CDR1 SGHRS, CDR2 YFSETQ. V lost 4 bases to trimming and J lost 3 bases, with 13 bases between them. The CDR3 is made up of 14 amino acids.

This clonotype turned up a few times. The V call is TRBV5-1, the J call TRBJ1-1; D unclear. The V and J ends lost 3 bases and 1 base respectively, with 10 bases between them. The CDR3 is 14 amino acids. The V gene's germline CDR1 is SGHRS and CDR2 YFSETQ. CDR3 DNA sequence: TGCGCCAGCAGCTGGTACCCCGAGAACACTGAAGCTTTCTTT. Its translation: CASSWYPENTEAFF.